The rows below give T cell receptor beta chains drawn from one sample of a study of T cell repertoires in cytomegalovirus infection. TCRdb independently ran MiXCR on the reads; one entry per CDR3 protein. The sample lists about 400,000 distinct CDR3 sequences; 15% to 20% were seen once. The sequenced sample consisted of PBMCs. The receptors shown here come from a human donor in good health (CMV status not recorded). Some clones in this sample may be carry-over from other donors' samples. Both conserved end residues are part of each CDR3. A D gene is named only where the DNA matches it firmly. Clone size appears in some rows only: once, few, many, or a class for an expanded clone.

TRBV2	NA	NA	TRBJ2-5	TGTGCCAGCAGTGAACTAGACGAGACCCAGTACTTC	CASSELDETQYF
TRBV12-3/TRBV12-4	TRBD1	many	TRBJ1-1	TGTGCCAGCAGACCCGTGACAGGGGTGAACACTGAAGCTTTCTTT	CASRPVTGVNTEAFF
TRBV7-8	TRBD1	many	TRBJ2-7	TGTGCCAGCAGCCGCCGACAGGGGCCCTACGAGCAGTACTTC	CASSRRQGPYEQYF
TRBV27	NA	few	TRBJ2-7	TGTGCCAGCAGTTTAATTTCGTCAGTTGGCTCCTACGAGCAGTACTTC	CASSLISSVGSYEQYF
TRBV20-1	NA	NA	TRBJ1-2	TGCAGTGCTAGGACCCCCGCTAACTATGGCTACACCTTC	CSARTPANYGYTF
TRBV20-1	TRBD2	few	TRBJ2-5	TGCAGTGCTAGAGATTGGGGGGGGGTTTTGGAGACCCAGTACTTC	CSARDWGGVLETQYF
TRBV7-4	TRBD1	NA	TRBJ1-1	TGTGCCAGCAGCTCCAAGACAGGGGGTGGGGGAACCACTGAAGCTTTCTTT	CASSSKTGGGGTTEAFF
TRBV7-2	NA	many	TRBJ1-5	TGTGCCAGCAGCTTAGATAGGGACAATCAGCCCCAGCATTTT	CASSLDRDNQPQHF
TRBV10-3	TRBD1	NA	TRBJ2-7	TGTGCCATCAGCCACGGGACAGCCTCCTACGAGCAGTACTTC	CAISHGTASYEQYF
TRBV7-2	NA	many	TRBJ2-3	TGTGCCAGCAGCTCCTCAGCAGGCGGGGGCCCCTGGGTTGGTACGCAGTATTTT	CASSSSAGGGPWVGTQYF
TRBV7-2	NA	many	TRBJ2-5	TGTGCCAGCAGCTTAGGGGTAGGACCCGTCTTGGAGACCCAGTACTTC	CASSLGVGPVLETQYF
TRBV7-8	TRBD1	many	TRBJ1-1	TGTGCCAGCAGCTTACAAGACAGGGCCCTAGGAGCTTTCTTT	CASSLQDRALGAFF
TRBV6-6	NA	few	TRBJ1-2	TGTGCCAGCAAGACCGGGCGGAATGGCTACACCTTC	CASKTGRNGYTF
TRBV12-3/TRBV12-4	NA	NA	TRBJ1-2	TGTGCCAGCAGTTATGCGGGGAGTGATGGCTACACCTTC	CASSYAGSDGYTF